This TCR beta chain was retrieved from a study of T cell clusters in autoimmune cytopenias. TRB amplification used approximately 250 ng of peripheral blood genomic DNA. Regarding this clonotype: What it recognizes is unknown.

Whole-study findings and limits: Functional roles of the in silico T cell clusters still await experimental validation. Primary autoimmune cytopenia patients appeared to lack physiological T cell clusters present in healthy donors.

TRB rearrangements were amplified by touch-down multiplex PCR with mixed TRB-A/B primers. TCRdb re-called the multiplex PCR reads; one entry per CDR3 protein, DNA not given. In all, the sample yields 10,000 to 11,000 distinct CDR3 sequences. CDR1 and CDR2 from the germline V gene are LNHDA and SQIVND (reference sequence). This CDR3 contains 13 residues. These same records also appear under a second study, on T cell repertoires in aging, cancer and after chemotherapy.

The chain employs TRBV19 and TRBJ1-2. The source is a human donor in good health. The sample consisted of peripheral blood. CDR3 residues: CASSYQTNYGYTF.